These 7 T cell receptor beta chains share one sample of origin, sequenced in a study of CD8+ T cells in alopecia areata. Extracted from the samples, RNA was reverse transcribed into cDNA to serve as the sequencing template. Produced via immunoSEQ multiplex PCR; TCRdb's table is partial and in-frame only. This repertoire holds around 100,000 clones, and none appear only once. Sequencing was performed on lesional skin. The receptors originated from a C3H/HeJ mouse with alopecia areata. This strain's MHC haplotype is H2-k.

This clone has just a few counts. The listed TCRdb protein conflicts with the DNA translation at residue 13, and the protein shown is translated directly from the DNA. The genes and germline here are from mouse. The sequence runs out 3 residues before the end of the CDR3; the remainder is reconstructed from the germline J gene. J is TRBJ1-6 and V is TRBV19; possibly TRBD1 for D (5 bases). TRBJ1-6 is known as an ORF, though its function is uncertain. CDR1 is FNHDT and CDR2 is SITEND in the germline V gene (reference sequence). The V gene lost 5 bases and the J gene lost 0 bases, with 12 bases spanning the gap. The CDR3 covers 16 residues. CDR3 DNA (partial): TGTGCCAGCAGCCTCGGACAAAATTCCTATAATTCGCCC. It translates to CASSLGQNSYNSP. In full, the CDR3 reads CASSLGQNSYNSPLYF.

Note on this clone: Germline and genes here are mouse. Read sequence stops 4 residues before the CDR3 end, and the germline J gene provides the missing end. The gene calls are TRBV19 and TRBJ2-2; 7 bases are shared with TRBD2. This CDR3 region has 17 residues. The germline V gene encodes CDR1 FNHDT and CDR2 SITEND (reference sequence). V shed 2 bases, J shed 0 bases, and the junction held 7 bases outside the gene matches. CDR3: CASSIGSGGPNTGQLYF. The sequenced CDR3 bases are TGTGCCAGCAGTATCGGGTCTGGGGGTCCAAACACCGGG.

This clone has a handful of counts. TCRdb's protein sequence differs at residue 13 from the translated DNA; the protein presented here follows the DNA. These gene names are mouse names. The chain's CDR3 is CTCSAWGTGGDSPLYF. The CDR3 DNA, read in part, is TGCACCTGCAGTGCATGGGGGACAGGGGGAGATTCGCCC. This chain links TRBV1 with TRBJ1-6; 11 bases align to TRBD1. The observed sequence ends 3 residues before the CDR3 terminus, with the missing tail filled in from the germline J gene. TRBJ1-6 is given ORF status, its function remaining uncertain. This CDR3 has 16 residues. J gave up 8 bases and V 2 bases, and 5 bases lay outside the gene matches. Germline CDR1 is NSQYPW and CDR2 is LRSPGD (reference sequence).

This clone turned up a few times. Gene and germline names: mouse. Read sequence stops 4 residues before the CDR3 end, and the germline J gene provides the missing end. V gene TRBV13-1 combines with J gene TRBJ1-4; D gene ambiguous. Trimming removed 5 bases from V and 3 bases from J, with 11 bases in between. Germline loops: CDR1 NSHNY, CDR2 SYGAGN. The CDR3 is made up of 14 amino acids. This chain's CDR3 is CASREVGTNERLFF. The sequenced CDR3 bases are TGTGCCAGCAGGGAGGTGGGGACCAACGAA.

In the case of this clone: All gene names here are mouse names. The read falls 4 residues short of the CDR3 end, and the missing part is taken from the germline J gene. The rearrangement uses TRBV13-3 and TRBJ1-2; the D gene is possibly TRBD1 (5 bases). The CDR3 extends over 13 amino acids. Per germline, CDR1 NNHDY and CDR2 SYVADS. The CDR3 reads CASTGTGGGDYTF. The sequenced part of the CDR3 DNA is TGTGCCAGCACCGGGACTGGGGGAGGC.

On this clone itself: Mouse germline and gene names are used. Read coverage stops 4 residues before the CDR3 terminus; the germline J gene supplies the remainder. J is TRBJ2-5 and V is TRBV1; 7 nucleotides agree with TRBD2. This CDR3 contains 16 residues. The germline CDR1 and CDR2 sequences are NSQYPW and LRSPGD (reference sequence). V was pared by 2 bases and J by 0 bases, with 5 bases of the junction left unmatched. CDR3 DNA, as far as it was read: TGCACCTGCAGTGCAAACCTGGGGGTTAACCAAGAC. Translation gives CTCSANLGVNQD. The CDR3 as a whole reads CTCSANLGVNQDTQYF.

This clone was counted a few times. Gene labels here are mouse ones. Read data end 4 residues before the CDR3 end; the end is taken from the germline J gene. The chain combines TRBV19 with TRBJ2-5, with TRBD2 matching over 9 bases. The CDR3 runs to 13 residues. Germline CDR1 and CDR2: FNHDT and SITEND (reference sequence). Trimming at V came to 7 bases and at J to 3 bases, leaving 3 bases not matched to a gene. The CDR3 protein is CASEGLGQDTQYF. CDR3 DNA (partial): TGTGCCAGCGAAGGACTGGGGCAAGAC.